The source of this T cell receptor (beta chain) is a study of cytomegalovirus exposure and HLA in healthy donors (TCRdb year 2017). With respect to the entire study: An earlier analysis of some 550 of the donors reported approximately 300 Gb of sequence data and 117 million unique TCR beta sequences from 150 million to 200 million T cells. Genome-wide SNP genotypes for about 65% of the roughly 670 donors were used in a later genetic analysis, which treated that subset as a discovery cohort. The study profiled the T cell repertoires of around 700 subjects by immunosequencing and related them to cytomegalovirus serostatus. Of the roughly 390 genotyped donors, over 70% fell in the genetic ancestry cluster associated with self-reported Caucasian donors. Donor age, sex, ethnicity and CMV serostatus were compiled alongside the repertoire data. High-throughput TCR immunosequencing, statistical association of individual TCRs with disease status, and machine learning were combined to predict cytomegalovirus infection status. Across 398 genotyped donors of the cohort, an average of roughly 250,000 unique TCR beta nucleotide sequences per donor were sequenced, and 15% to 20% of those sequences were non-productive. HLA typing included class I and class II loci at four-digit resolution. A later analysis re-examined previously published TCR beta repertoires from 600 to 700 donors and added high-resolution HLA genotyping to investigate patterns of TCR occurrence. The study aimed to test whether signatures of past pathogen exposure could be identified by cataloging public T cell receptors. Because of strong linkage in the cohort, four to six DR-DQ haplotypes were treated as single units for association and clustering. All discovery cohort repertoires had been generated using a single sequencing platform. An early release covering some 640 HLA-typed donors comprised approximately 300 gigabases of sequencing data and about 90 million unique TCR sequences. Besides the first cohort of more than 650 subjects, a separate validation cohort made up of around 120 different subjects was used. The number of donors typed differed by locus, with roughly 629-640 for A, B, C, DRB1 and DQB1, roughly 520 for DQA1, about 610 for DPA1, and roughly 450 for DPB1. An earlier analysis of approximately 580 of the donors used high-throughput TCR beta sequencing to judge whether each TCR beta V gene segment behaved as functional or pseudogenic. Rather than drawing on any new phenotypic data, the later analysis identified candidate immune exposures from TCR beta sequences and the way those sequences occurred across donors.

The V end loses 2 bases and the J end loses 5 bases, and a stretch of 9 bases separates them. CDR1 SGHDN and CDR2 FVKESK are derived from the germline V gene. The CDR3 goes from the cysteine to the phenylalanine over 13 residues. Only the CDR3 DNA is retained, 39 bases long and in frame from the first base. Results and caveats for the whole study, not just this receptor: The classifier was reported to diagnose cytomegalovirus status with high specificity and sensitivity in both the original cohort and the validation cohort. A later analysis found that TCR association rates varied across HLA loci, with DRB1 alleles showing the most associated TCRs and HLA-C alleles the fewest. According to a later analysis, parvovirus B19, influenza, CMV and Epstein-Barr virus appeared linked to several top co-occurrence clusters. A further reported finding was that TCR beta sequences accurately predicted the HLA-A and HLA-B alleles for most subjects in the first cohort. Broadly in line with IMGT annotations, most TCR beta V segments showed up in productive rearrangements about 87% or about 30% of the time in an earlier analysis of around 600 of the donors. According to a later analysis, most CMV-associated TCR beta chains appeared to be HLA-restricted, and the HLA associations seemed to be driven largely by CMV exposure. When HLA alleles, especially DR and DQ, strongly co-occurred, TCR associations were difficult to assign to individual alleles. Only TCR beta chains were sequenced in this cohort, and the absence of alpha or paired-chain data limited detectable features. In a later analysis, HLA-associated TCR beta chains showed more clonal expansion and lower generation probabilities than non-associated chains that were equally common. Across donors, most TCR sequences were observed very rarely, whereas some public TCRs were present in many individuals. Some IMGT-functional V segments, including TRBV6-2 and TRBV6-3, could not be told apart with the 87-base-pair reads, so those segments were excluded. For the cohort, immune exposure information was limited to CMV serostatus. A group of highly shared sequence variants was considered likely to be a technical artifact of the sequencing pipeline. In the study, approximately 150 TCR beta chains were listed as associated with cytomegalovirus. A later genetic analysis reported fewer N-insertions in productive TCRs among donors in an Asian-associated ancestry cluster than the roughly 700-donor mean. HLA typing was unavailable for some donors at each locus, so association tests used only the typed subset. The authors suggested that the approach could potentially be generalized to other disease states and immunological phenotypes. Roughly 15 rarely observed V segments, including chromosome 9 orphons, were excluded from the earlier analysis of approximately 600 of the donors because counts were too low. In vitro tests confirmed that a few of the cytomegalovirus-associated TCR beta chains recognize cytomegalovirus antigens. V-gene and J-gene trimming of TCR beta chains was associated with a missense DCLRE1C variant in a later genetic analysis, and the association was replicated in an independent cohort. The presence/absence analyses assumed that sequencing depth was roughly uniform across donors, and that assumption may not be true. Specific HLA alleles were associated with 15,000 to 20,000 TCR beta sequences at a false discovery rate of 0.05 in a later analysis. Correlated functional status among segregating V segments might be attributable to linkage disequilibrium, but an unknown experimental factor could not be ruled out.

Library generation was performed with the immunoSEQ multiplex PCR assay. For the multiplex PCR, a mixture combining 60 forward primers for TCR Vbeta segments and 13 reverse primers for TCR Jbeta segments was used. The CDR3 region of rearranged TCR beta genes was amplified from genomic DNA by a multiplex PCR assay. On the Illumina HiSeq System, the amplified TCR beta libraries were sequenced as 87-base-pair reads. The authors processed their data as follows. In a later analysis, 70 million to 95 million unique TCR beta chains were counted across the 500 to 850 repertoires, and approximately 9.9 million of these chains were shared by at least two donors. Raw reads were error-corrected and collapsed into unique sequences by a nearest-neighbor algorithm in which closely related sequences were merged to remove PCR and sequencing errors. To assign V, D and J gene segments, CDR3 sequences were aligned to IMGT reference sequences. For a sequence to be retained, at least a six-nucleotide match to both a V gene segment and a J gene segment was required. A rearrangement was called productive if the CDR3 had no stop codons and remained in frame with V and J, and every other rearrangement was called non-productive. CDR3 was defined by IMGT convention, running from the second conserved V-encoded cysteine to the conserved J-encoded phenylalanine. Sequences without an unambiguous match to a single V gene segment were excluded from the earlier analysis of about 640 of the donors. In an earlier analysis of 587 of the donors, a V segment was called functional when productive rearrangements were above 56.7%, and segregating when the standard deviation between donors exceeded 5%. A statistical classification framework was built to diagnose cytomegalovirus status from the catalog of TCR beta chain sequences. V and J gene assignment, in a later analysis, came from comparing TCR nucleotide sequences with IMGT/GENE-DB human TR gene sequences. Using the TCRdist pipeline, a later analysis assigned CDR3 sequences along with most-parsimonious VDJ recombination scenarios. In a later analysis, each TCR beta chain was defined by its CDR3 amino acid sequence together with its V-gene family, and reads lacking a unique V-gene family were excluded. A later analysis removed 592 highly shared, low-generation-probability nucleotide sequences to deal with suspected cross-contamination and a sequencing artifact. In a later analysis, a clonal expansion index for each public chain was calculated from normalized within-repertoire ranks of inferred template counts. Generation probabilities in a later analysis came from a VDJ recombination model fitted to out-of-frame rearrangements, and those results were checked against IGoR. Hypergeometric tests were used in a later analysis to score TCR-TCR, TCR-HLA and TCR-CMV co-occurrence, with a repertoire-size bias correction applied to the TCR pairs. False discovery rates were estimated in a later analysis by permuting HLA or CMV assignments 20 times. In a later analysis, co-occurring TCRs were grouped using DBSCAN, with TCRdist sequence similarity added in when clustering inside HLA-allele-positive subsets. Repertoires with fewer than 30,000 or more than 120,000 public chains were left out of co-occurrence clustering, as were roughly five repertoires with anomalous nucleotide sharing. Imported from immuneACCESS, the table was reduced by TCRdb to in-frame sequences with V and J called. These copies leave out some clones; in studies compared against another copy, an unresolved V gene accounts for under half, and the cause of the remainder is not known. V and J calls and clone size are as listed in that table; D and trimming were resolved from the DNA. The sample includes 90,000 to 150,000 clones, with around 60% observed a single time. Of the sample, about 9% is held by the ten largest clones.

The cohort was made up of approximately 670 healthy bone marrow donors. Cohort members were all nominally healthy when sampled, although unrecorded immune exposures were likely present. The donor tested CMV seropositive, placing the donor among the 289 seropositive members of the cohort. Every donor gave a peripheral blood sample, and the peripheral blood mononuclear cells from that sample were used for TCR beta sequencing. Genomic DNA extraction from the blood cell samples was performed with the Qiagen DNeasy Blood Extraction Kit. For this clone: Its binding antigen is unknown. No qualities accompany the bases; no much larger clone lies one base away.

The sequence links TRBV14 to TRBJ2-5; the best D guess is TRBD1, with 5 bases matching. This clonotype originated in a man aged 35 to 55 in good health and CMV-seropositive. The sequencing sample was made of PBMCs. The nucleotides are TGTGCCAGCAGCCAAAAGGGGTCGGAGACCCAGTACTTC. Its protein product is CASSQKGSETQYF.